The sequence of this TCR beta chain was determined in a study of blood T cell repertoires in COVID-19. At the level of the study: Sources were T cells, B-cell-depleted T cells, or PBMCs; the material itself was cDNA or gDNA.

V lost 5 bases and J lost 7; bases outside the gene matches: 8. Germline-derived CDR1 and CDR2 are LNHDA and SQIVND (reference sequence). The CDR3 length is 15 residues. Produced via immunoSEQ multiplex PCR; TCRdb's table is partial and in-frame only. The sample gives around 150,000 clones, around 73% of which show up once; roughly 9.7% is in the top ten. This TCR derives from a man aged 60-69 years who had recovered from COVID-19. The V gene is TRBV19, the J gene TRBJ2-1; the match to TRBD1 covers 10 bases. The sample consisted of peripheral blood. The CDR3 loop reads CASSQTGGASNEQFF. CDR3 in DNA: TGTGCCAGTAGTCAGACAGGGGGCGCGAGTAATGAGCAGTTCTTC.